One and the same sample provided the 17 T cell receptor beta chains below, sequenced in a study of CD8 T cells in Susac syndrome. With random hexamers, reverse transcription was performed on 0.5 to 1 ug of RNA. TCRdb re-called the immunoSEQ multiplex PCR reads through MiXCR, storing one row per CDR3 protein. The sample records more than 75,000 distinct CDR3 sequences, 90% to 95% being singletons. Sequenced input: CD8+ T cells from PBMCs. The receptors were sampled from a human donor in good health.

CDR3 region: CSVTPGFNTEAFF. The CDR3 nucleotides are TGCAGCGTTACACCGGGCTTCAACACTGAAGCTTTCTTT. This chain uses TRBV29-1 with TRBJ1-1; D is ambiguous. Germline CDR1 is SQVTM and CDR2 is ANQGSEA. Trimming stripped 5 bases from V and 2 bases from J, with 12 bases between. The CDR3 is 13 amino acids.

This chain connects TRBV7-2 to TRBJ2-1; D may correspond to TRBD1 or TRBD2 (5 bases each). V was clipped by 8 bases and J by 8 bases, with 22 bases between them. The CDR3 extends over 15 amino acids. The germline V gene encodes CDR1 SGHTA and CDR2 FQGNSA. The CDR3 loop reads CASGGPPGPKHEQFF. CDR3 DNA: TGTGCCAGCGGTGGACCCCCGGGACCGAAGCATGAGCAGTTCTTC.

The sample holds a few counts of this clonotype. The V gene is TRBV5-4, the J gene TRBJ2-5, with 7 bases fitting TRBD2. V shed 4 bases, J shed 3 bases, and the junction held 12 bases outside the gene matches. CDR3 size: 16 residues. The germline V gene encodes CDR1 SGHNT and CDR2 YYREEE (reference sequence). DNA for the CDR3: TGTGCCAGCAGCCCACCGCGGGCTAGCGGAGAAGAGACCCAGTACTTC. Translation gives CASSPPRASGEETQYF.

V gene TRBV5-1 combines with J gene TRBJ2-1, with TRBD1 identical over 11 bases. Trimming took 6 bases from V and 7 from J; bases not matched to a gene: 6. CDR1 is SGHRS and CDR2 is YFSETQ in the germline V gene. This CDR3 has 14 residues. The CDR3 here is CASTGTGGANEQFF. The CDR3 DNA reads TGCGCCAGCACCGGGACAGGGGGTGCGAATGAGCAGTTCTTC.

The chain employs TRBV7-9 and TRBJ1-4, with 8 bases aligning to TRBD1. V was pared by 6 bases and J by 8 bases, with 11 bases of the junction left unmatched. Per the germline V gene, CDR1 is SEHNR and CDR2 is FQNEAQ (reference sequence). The CDR3 has 15 residues. DNA for the CDR3: TGTGCCAGCAGGGCCCAGGGGGCGCGTAAGGAAAAACTGTTTTTT. Amino acid sequence: CASRAQGARKEKLFF. Complete variable domain (other parts from reference TRBV7-9 and TRBJ1-4): DTGVSQNPRHKITKRGQNVTFRCDPISEHNRLYWYRQTLGQGPEFLTYFQNEAQLEKSRLLSDRFSAERPKGSFSTLEIQRTEQGDSAMYLCASRAQGARKEKLFFGSGTQLSVL.

The V call is TRBV19, the J call TRBJ1-2; 7 bases match TRBD1. Germline V gene lookup returns CDR1 LNHDA and CDR2 SQIVND (reference sequence). CDR3 size: 14 residues. V dropped 3 bases and J dropped 6; count of bases not matched to a gene: 7. This CDR3 reads CASSIRTQGNGYTF. The CDR3 DNA follows: TGTGCCAGTAGTATCCGGACACAGGGGAATGGCTACACCTTC.

This sequence joins TRBV4-2 and TRBJ1-5, with 8 bases lining up with TRBD1. J gave up 6 bases and V 1 base, and 5 bases lay outside the gene matches. CDR1 is LGHNA and CDR2 is YNFKEQ in the germline V gene. The CDR3 is made up of 15 amino acids. CDR3 bases: TGTGCCAGCAGCCAAGGGACAGGGAGGGGTCAGCCCCAGCATTTT. As protein: CASSQGTGRGQPQHF.

The rearrangement joins TRBV15 to TRBJ1-1; D is unresolved. Trimming took 0 bases from V and 6 from J, leaving 8 bases between them. The CDR3 has 13 residues. Germline CDR1 reads LNHNV; CDR2 reads YYDKDF (reference sequence). CDR3 sequence reads: CATSRDWLAEAFF. CDR3 coding DNA: TGTGCCACCAGCAGAGATTGGCTGGCTGAAGCTTTCTTT. The full variable domain, its missing parts supplied by reference TRBV15 and TRBJ1-1, is DAMVIQNPRYQVTQFGKPVTLSCSQTLNHNVMYWYQQKSSQAPKLLFHYYDKDFNNEADTPDNFQSRRPNTSFCFLDIRSPGLGDTAMYLCATSRDWLAEAFFGQGTRLTVV.

The rearrangement uses TRBV7-2 and TRBJ2-3; 12 bases are a match to TRBD2. The junction had 2 bases not matched to a gene; V was cut back by 3 bases and J by 1 base. CDR1 and CDR2 (germline): SGHTA, FQGNSA. The CDR3 covers 16 residues. CDR3 in amino acids: CASSFWTSGGTDTQYF. The CDR3 DNA reads TGTGCCAGCAGCTTCTGGACTAGCGGGGGCACAGATACGCAGTATTTT.

This clonotype was picked up one time. V is TRBV19 and J is TRBJ2-7; a possible D gene is TRBD2 (5 bases). Trimming took off 2 bases at V and 2 bases at J, with 10 bases between the two ends. The germline CDR1 and CDR2 sequences are LNHDA and SQIVND (reference sequence). The CDR3 has 14 amino acids. The CDR3 here is CASSIRDTTYEQYF. Written as DNA, the CDR3 is TGTGCCAGTAGTATACGGGATACTACCTACGAGCAGTACTTC.

The chain is built from TRBV29-1 and TRBJ2-7, with D perhaps matching TRBD1 (6 bases). The CDR3 has 13 residues. Trimming cost V 3 bases and J 0 bases, with 9 bases left between them. CDR1 SQVTM and CDR2 ANQGSEA come from the germline V gene. The CDR3 sequence is CSVEQGPSYEQYF. The CDR3 DNA follows: TGCAGCGTTGAGCAGGGGCCCTCCTACGAGCAGTACTTC.

The chain couples TRBV2 to TRBJ2-7; possible D gene TRBD1, 5 bases. Germline CDR1 and CDR2: SNHLY and FYNNEI. V lost 1 base and J 6 bases, leaving 7 bases between the germline ends. The CDR3 is made up of 12 amino acids. The CDR3 DNA reads as TGTGCCAGCAGTGAAGTGGGGCCCGAGCAGTACTTC. Translated: CASSEVGPEQYF.

In its sample, this clonotype was seen a few times. The rearrangement links TRBV5-4 to TRBJ1-1, with 8 bases aligning to TRBD1. The V gene end was trimmed by 3 bases and the J gene end by 5 bases; junction bases not matched to a gene: 9. CDR1 and CDR2 from the germline V gene are SGHNT and YYREEE (reference sequence). The CDR3 loop spans 15 amino acids. The CDR3 nucleotides are TGTGCCAGCAGCTGGGGACAGGTATCTAGGACTGAAGCTTTCTTT. It codes for CASSWGQVSRTEAFF. The full variable domain, in which reference TRBV5-4 and TRBJ1-1 provide the parts outside the CDR3, is ETGVTQSPTHLIKTRGQQVTLRCSSQSGHNTVSWYQQALGQGPQFIFQYYREEENGRGNFPPRFSGLQFPNYSSELNVNALELDDSALYLCASSWGQVSRTEAFFGQGTRLTVV.

This chain links TRBV5-4 with TRBJ2-4, with 11 bases lining up with TRBD2. Germline values: CDR1 SGHNT, CDR2 YYREEE (reference sequence). Trimming removed 4 bases from V and 3 bases from J; junction bases left unmatched: 6. The CDR3 loop spans 16 amino acids. The CDR3 region is CASSTSGGHRKNIQYF. Written as DNA, the CDR3 is TGTGCCAGCAGCACTAGCGGGGGCCACCGCAAAAACATTCAGTACTTC.

The V call is TRBV20-1, the J call TRBJ1-1; no definite D call. Deletions cut 3 bases from V and 3 bases from J, with 8 bases between. The CDR3 extends over 12 amino acids. Germline loops: CDR1 DFQATT, CDR2 SNEGSKA (reference sequence). CDR3 sequence (DNA): TGCAGTGCTAGGATCCGCGACACTGAAGCTTTCTTT. Protein product: CSARIRDTEAFF.

J is TRBJ2-3 and V is TRBV19, with 9 bases aligning to TRBD1. The V and J ends lost 5 bases and 2 bases, in that order; junction bases with no gene match: 5. This CDR3 has 15 residues. Germline loops: CDR1 LNHDA, CDR2 SQIVND (reference sequence). The CDR3 nucleotides read TGTGCCAGTAGTCCCTGGACAGGGGACACAGATACGCAGTATTTT. This codes for CASSPWTGDTDTQYF.

This chain links TRBV5-6 with TRBJ2-3; no firm D call. Trimming shortened V by 8 bases and J by 4 bases, and 8 bases separated the two germline ends. CDR1 SGHDT and CDR2 YYEEEE come from the germline V gene. The CDR3 is made up of 11 amino acids. In DNA form, the CDR3 reads TGTGCCAGTGGATTGCCAGATACGCAGTATTTT. This encodes CASGLPDTQYF.